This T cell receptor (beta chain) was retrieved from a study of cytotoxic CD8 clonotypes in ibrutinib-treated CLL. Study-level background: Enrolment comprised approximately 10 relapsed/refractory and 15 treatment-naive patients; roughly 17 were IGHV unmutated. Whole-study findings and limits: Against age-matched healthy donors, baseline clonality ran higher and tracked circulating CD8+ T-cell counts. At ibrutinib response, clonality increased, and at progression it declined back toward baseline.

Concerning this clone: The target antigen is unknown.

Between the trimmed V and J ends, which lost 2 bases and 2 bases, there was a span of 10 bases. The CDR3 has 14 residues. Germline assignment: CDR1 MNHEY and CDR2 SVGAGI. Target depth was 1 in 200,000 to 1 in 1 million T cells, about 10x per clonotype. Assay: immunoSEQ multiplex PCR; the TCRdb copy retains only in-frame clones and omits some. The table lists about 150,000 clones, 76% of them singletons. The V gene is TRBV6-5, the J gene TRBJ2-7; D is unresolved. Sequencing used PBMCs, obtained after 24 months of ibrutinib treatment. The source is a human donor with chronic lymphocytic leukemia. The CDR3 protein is CASSYLDETYEQYF. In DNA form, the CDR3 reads TGTGCCAGCAGTTACCTAGACGAGACCTACGAGCAGTACTTC.